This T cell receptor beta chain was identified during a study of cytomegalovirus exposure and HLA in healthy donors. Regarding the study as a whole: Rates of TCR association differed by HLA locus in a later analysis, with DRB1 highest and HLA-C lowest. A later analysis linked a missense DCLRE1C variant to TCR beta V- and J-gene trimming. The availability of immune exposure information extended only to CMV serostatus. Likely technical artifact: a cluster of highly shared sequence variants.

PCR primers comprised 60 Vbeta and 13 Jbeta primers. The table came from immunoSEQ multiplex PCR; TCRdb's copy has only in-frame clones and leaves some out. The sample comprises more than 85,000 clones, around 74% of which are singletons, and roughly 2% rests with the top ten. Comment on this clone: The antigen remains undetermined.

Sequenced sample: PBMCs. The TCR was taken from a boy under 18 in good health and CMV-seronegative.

In nucleotides, the CDR3 is TGTGCCAGCAGCCTCGGGACTACCTACGAGCAGTACTTC. Translated: CASSLGTTYEQYF. This chain uses TRBV14 with TRBJ2-7, with 7 bases fitting TRBD2. The CDR3 spans 13 residues. V lost 4 bases, J lost 2 bases, and 2 bases stayed unmatched. CDR1 and CDR2 from the germline V gene are SGHDN and FVKESK.